These 23 T cell receptor beta chains were all obtained from the same sample, sequenced in a study of blood T cell repertoires in COVID-19. Profiled with immunoSEQ multiplex PCR; TCRdb holds only in-frame clones, not every one. Here the sample spans around 72,000 clones, around 90% being singletons. Specimen: peripheral blood. Every receptor here comes from a man aged 50-59 years with acute or convalescent COVID-19.

This chain links TRBV19 with TRBJ2-1; the match to TRBD2 covers 9 bases. This CDR3 has 14 amino acids. Trimming took 5 bases from V and 6 from J; bases not matched to a gene: 5. Germline V gene sequence: CDR1 LNHDA, CDR2 SQIVND (reference sequence). This CDR3 reads CASSPGLAANEQFF. CDR3 coding DNA: TGTGCCAGTAGTCCGGGACTAGCAGCCAATGAGCAGTTCTTC.

This clone was seen a single time. The chain joins TRBV2 to TRBJ1-6; D remains ambiguous. V lost 4 bases, J lost 7 bases, and 14 bases lay in between. Germline CDR1 SNHLY, CDR2 FYNNEI. The CDR3 spans 15 residues. The CDR3 reads CASSGEAASNSPLHF. CDR3 DNA: TGTGCCAGCAGTGGAGAGGCAGCATCAAATTCACCCCTCCACTTT.

The chain is built from TRBV29-1 and TRBJ2-3; tentatively, D is TRBD1 (7 bases). The CDR3 loop spans 13 amino acids. Between the trimmed V and J ends, which lost 8 bases and 4 bases, there was a span of 16 bases. In germline, CDR1 is SQVTM, CDR2 ANQGSEA. The CDR3, as DNA: TGCAGCCTCCAGGGGGGAGGCCCAGATACGCAGTATTTT. Its translation is CSLQGGGPDTQYF.

The chain couples TRBV5-5 to TRBJ2-3; 7 bases map to TRBD1. The V gene end was trimmed by 3 bases and the J gene end by 4 bases; junction bases not matched to a gene: 14. From germline, CDR1 is SGHKS and CDR2 YYEKEE (reference sequence). The CDR3 is 17 residues long. The CDR3 protein is CASSSRATGTIPDTQYF. CDR3 in DNA: TGTGCCAGCAGCTCCCGCGCGACAGGGACCATCCCAGATACGCAGTATTTT.

The V gene is TRBV7-9, the J gene TRBJ1-1; TRBD1 is a possible D gene (5 bases). Trimming took off 2 bases at V and 2 bases at J, with 12 bases between the two ends. CDR3 length: 15 amino acids. CDR1 and CDR2 from the germline V gene are SEHNR and FQNEAQ (reference sequence). The CDR3 DNA reads TGTGCCAGCAGCTTATTTACAGGACACAACACTGAAGCTTTCTTT. It yields the protein CASSLFTGHNTEAFF.

The genes are TRBV24-1 and TRBJ2-2, with 11 bases that match TRBD1. Germline V gene data show CDR1 as KGHDR and CDR2 as SFDVKD. The CDR3 runs 16 residues. V dropped 4 bases and J dropped 4; count of bases not matched to a gene: 4. The CDR3 sequence: CATSDSGTGGTGELFF. The DNA for the CDR3 is TGTGCCACCAGTGACTCCGGGACAGGGGGCACCGGGGAGCTGTTTTTT.

The chain links TRBV6-5 to TRBJ1-1; no clear D. Trimming cost V 2 bases and J 0 bases, with 4 bases left between them. CDR1 and CDR2 from the germline V gene are MNHEY and SVGAGI. This CDR3 spans 13 amino acids. In DNA form, the CDR3 reads TGTGCCAGCAGTTACAGCATGAACACTGAAGCTTTCTTT. Translation: CASSYSMNTEAFF.

This clone was picked up one time. V usage is TRBV20-1 and J usage is TRBJ2-5; 7 positions match TRBD2. The CDR3 totals 15 residues. Trimming removed 6 bases from V and 2 bases from J; junction bases left unmatched: 12. The V gene's germline CDR1 is DFQATT and CDR2 SNEGSKA (reference sequence). The CDR3 nucleotides read TGCAGTGCGAGTCCCACTAGCGCTAGACAAGAGACCCAGTACTTC. Its protein is CSASPTSARQETQYF.

The CDR3 here is CASSGGAKETQYF. The CDR3 DNA sequence: TGTGCCTCTAGCGGGGGGGCCAAAGAGACCCAGTACTTC. The chain joins TRBV30 to TRBJ2-5; 12 bases match TRBD2. This CDR3 comprises 13 residues. The germline CDR1 and CDR2 sequences are GTSNPN and SVGIG (reference sequence). The V gene end was trimmed by 7 bases and the J gene end by 3 bases; junction bases not matched to a gene: 3.

This chain uses TRBV7-9 with TRBJ2-3; 11 bases agree with TRBD2. Germline values: CDR1 SEHNR, CDR2 FQNEAQ (reference sequence). V shed 7 bases and J 4 bases; nucleotides not matched to a gene: 7. This CDR3 has 15 amino acids. Here the CDR3 DNA reads TGTGCCAGCACCCAGCTAGCGGGGGGTTCAGATACGCAGTATTTT. It translates to CASTQLAGGSDTQYF.

The chain combines TRBV6-5 with TRBJ2-7; TRBD1 matches 9 bases. CDR1 MNHEY and CDR2 SVGAGI come from the germline V gene. CDR3 length: 14 residues. The ends lost 6 bases at V and 4 bases at J; junction bases unmatched: 7. The CDR3 DNA sequence: TGTGCCAGCAGCCGGGACAGGGTTGATTACGAGCAGTACTTC. It is translated as CASSRDRVDYEQYF.

The V gene is TRBV4-2, the J gene TRBJ1-5; the match to TRBD1 covers 9 bases. V trimming: 2 bases; J trimming: 6 bases; junction bases outside the gene matches: 5. Germline CDR1 and CDR2: LGHNA and YNFKEQ. CDR3 length: 15 amino acids. The CDR3: CASSQSDRGLQPQHF. In DNA, the CDR3 is TGTGCCAGCAGCCAATCGGACAGGGGACTTCAGCCCCAGCATTTT.

This chain connects TRBV5-1 to TRBJ1-1; no firm D call. V lost 3 bases and J lost 4, with 7 bases in between. This CDR3 spans 12 amino acids. Germline CDR1 is SGHRS and CDR2 is YFSETQ. The CDR3 DNA sequence: TGCGCCAGCAGCTATGGACTCACTGAAGCTTTCTTT. It encodes CASSYGLTEAFF.

CDR3 coding DNA: TGTGCCAGCAACAAGGACACTTACGAGCAGTACTTC. As protein: CASNKDTYEQYF. The chain carries TRBV6-6 and TRBJ2-7; perhaps TRBD1 as D (5 bases). The CDR3 is made up of 12 amino acids. Trimming pared 7 bases from V and 4 bases from J, leaving 11 bases between. CDR1 and CDR2 (germline): MNHNY, SVGAGI (reference sequence).

The rearrangement joins TRBV5-4 to TRBJ1-2; D gene uncertain. V lost 0 bases and J 8 bases, leaving 14 bases between the germline ends. Germline CDR1 is SGHNT and CDR2 is YYREEE (reference sequence). The CDR3 runs to 14 residues. CDR3 amino acids: CASSLESYSQGYTF. The DNA for the CDR3 is TGTGCCAGCAGCTTGGAATCCTATAGCCAAGGCTACACCTTC.

This chain uses TRBV3-1 (or the pseudogene TRBV3-2) with TRBJ1-2; D gene ambiguous. CDR3 size: 11 residues. Germline CDR1 and CDR2: LGHDT and YNNKEL (reference sequence). Trimming cost V 1 base and J 7 bases, with 4 bases left between them. This CDR3 reads CASSQGSGYTF. The CDR3 coding sequence is TGTGCCAGCAGCCAAGGTAGTGGCTACACCTTC.

The chain combines TRBV3-1 (or the pseudogene TRBV3-2) with TRBJ2-7; 11 nucleotides line up with TRBD1. J gave up 3 bases and V 5 bases, and 3 bases lay outside the gene matches. CDR3 length equals 14 residues. Looked up from germline, CDR1 is LGHDT and CDR2 is YNNKEL (reference sequence). DNA for the CDR3: TGTGCCAGCAGCTCCGGGACAGGGGGCTACGAGCAGTACTTC. Its translation: CASSSGTGGYEQYF.

The chain employs TRBV24-1 and TRBJ2-3; TRBD1 might be the D (6 bases). The CDR3 extends over 15 amino acids. From germline, CDR1 is KGHDR and CDR2 SFDVKD. The V and J ends lost 7 bases and 2 bases respectively, with 15 bases between them. The CDR3 bases are TGTGCCACCAGAGCCTCGGACAGCTCCACAGATACGCAGTATTTT. Protein sequence: CATRASDSSTDTQYF.

The CDR3 DNA reads as TGCGCCAGCAGCCAAGCGGAGAGCTCCTACGAGCAGTACTTC. It specifies CASSQAESSYEQYF. V gene TRBV4-1 combines with J gene TRBJ2-7, with D unclear. Germline V gene data show CDR1 as MGHRA and CDR2 as YSYEKL. CDR3 length: 14 amino acids. V was cut by 1 base and J by 0 bases, with 7 bases left in between.

The V gene is TRBV29-1, the J gene TRBJ2-3, with a weak D call TRBD2 (7 bases). There are 14 residues in the CDR3. Between the trimmed V and J ends, which lost 1 base and 1 base, there was a span of 9 bases. CDR1 and CDR2 (germline): SQVTM, ANQGSEA. CDR3 DNA sequence: TGCAGCGTTGAAGGCGGGGGCCGCACAGATACGCAGTATTTT. Translation gives CSVEGGGRTDTQYF.

The DNA of the CDR3 is TGCAGCGTGTGGGCGGGGACGGGCTACACCTTC. This gives the protein CSVWAGTGYTF. The V gene is TRBV29-1, the J gene TRBJ1-2, with a tentative D call TRBD1 (5 bases). CDR1 and CDR2 (germline): SQVTM, ANQGSEA. The CDR3 has 11 residues. V lost 6 bases and J 8 bases, leaving 13 bases between the germline ends.

This clone was seen a single time. Other DNA sequences in this specimen translate into the identical CDR3. The chain combines TRBV9 with TRBJ1-3; tentatively, D is TRBD1 (5 bases). Germline V lookup: CDR1 SGDLS, CDR2 YYNGEE. This CDR3 comprises 15 residues. V was cut by 0 bases and J by 0 bases, with 7 bases left in between. CDR3 loop: CASSVVGGSGNTIYF. In nucleotides, the CDR3 is TGTGCCAGCAGCGTAGTCGGGGGCTCTGGAAACACCATATATTTT. Together with reference TRBV9 and TRBJ1-3, the CDR3 gives the full variable domain: DSGVTQTPKHLITATGQRVTLRCSPRSGDLSVYWYQQSLDQGLQFLIQYYNGEERAKGNILERFSAQQFPDLHSELNLSSLELGDSALYFCASSVVGGSGNTIYFGEGSWLTVV.

The chain has TRBV19 and TRBJ2-3; 7 bases are a match to TRBD2. The CDR3 runs to 14 residues. The junction had 8 bases not matched to a gene; V was cut back by 6 bases and J by 5 bases. The V gene's germline CDR1 is LNHDA and CDR2 SQIVND (reference sequence). CDR3 bases: TGTGCCAGTAGATTGGCGGGGGTTAGAGATACGCAGTATTTT. This encodes CASRLAGVRDTQYF.